One and the same sample provided the 22 T cell receptor beta chains below, sequenced in a study of early T cells in non-severe SARS-CoV-2 infection. TCRdb re-called the 5' RACE reads with MiXCR, one entry per CDR3 protein. Altogether under 20,000 distinct CDR3 sequences are present, about 4.2% being singletons, with the ten largest covering 7.2%. Sequences were obtained from whole blood. These receptor sequences come from an adult who was a healthcare worker with PCR-confirmed SARS-CoV-2 infection or an uninfected control (not recorded which).

In its sample, this clonotype was seen many times. The V and J genes are TRBV29-1 and TRBJ2-1; 10 bases line up with TRBD2. CDR3 size: 14 residues. V was pared by 3 bases and J by 4 bases, with 3 bases of the junction left unmatched. Germline CDR1 and CDR2: SQVTM and ANQGSEA. CDR3 nucleotides: TGCAGCGTTGATACTAGCGGGGTGTACAATGAGCAGTTCTTC. It yields the protein CSVDTSGVYNEQFF.

This clonotype was recorded a few times. V gene TRBV20-1 combines with J gene TRBJ1-1, with D uncertain. Trimming shortened V by 5 bases and J by 4 bases, and 14 bases separated the two germline ends. This CDR3 region has 13 residues. Germline assignment: CDR1 DFQATT and CDR2 SNEGSKA (reference sequence). CDR3 region: CSAWPVAGTEAFF. The DNA for the CDR3 is TGCAGTGCTTGGCCTGTCGCAGGCACTGAAGCTTTCTTT.

By share, this clonotype ranks as medium-sized (0.01 to 0.1%). The chain joins TRBV13 to TRBJ2-1; TRBD2 agrees at 8 bases. V lost 5 bases and J lost 0; bases outside the gene matches: 0. The CDR3 totals 14 residues. The germline gives CDR1 PRHDT, CDR2 FYEKMQ (reference sequence). CDR3: CASSREGSYNEQFF. The CDR3 nucleotides read TGTGCCAGCAGCCGGGAGGGCTCCTACAATGAGCAGTTCTTC.

In its sample, this clonotype was seen many times. V is TRBV20-1 and J is TRBJ2-3, with 12 nucleotides matching TRBD2. This CDR3 contains 17 residues. V was pared by 2 bases and J by 1 base, with 7 bases of the junction left unmatched. Germline V gene sequence: CDR1 DFQATT, CDR2 SNEGSKA (reference sequence). The CDR3 reads CSARKPSGGEGTDTQYF. For the CDR3, the DNA is TGCAGTGCTAGAAAACCTAGCGGGGGGGAAGGCACAGATACGCAGTATTTT.

By share, this clonotype counts as medium-sized. The J gene is TRBJ1-6, the V gene TRBV29-1, with a weak D call TRBD1 (6 bases). The CDR3 extends over 13 amino acids. The ends were cut back, 4 bases at V and 8 bases at J, with 12 bases in the middle. Germline lookup yields CDR1 SQVTM and CDR2 ANQGSEA. CDR3: CSVADGGDSPLHF. The CDR3 DNA reads TGCAGCGTTGCGGACGGGGGCGATTCACCCCTCCACTTT.

In this sample, this clonotype is medium-sized (0.01 to 0.1%). The V gene is TRBV18, the J gene TRBJ1-6; no clear D. CDR3 size: 15 residues. Germline CDR1 and CDR2: KGHSH and LQKENI. V lost 3 bases and J 10 bases, leaving 16 bases between the germline ends. CDR3 DNA sequence: TGTGCCAGCTCACCCACACCCTTAAGCGACTCACCCCTCCACTTT. Translated: CASSPTPLSDSPLHF.

This clonotype was counted many times. CDR3 in amino acids: CASSFSGFGGNTEAFF. CDR3 DNA sequence: TGCGCCAGCAGCTTCTCAGGATTCGGGGGAAACACTGAAGCTTTCTTT. This chain links TRBV5-1 with TRBJ1-1; possible D gene TRBD1, 5 bases. The CDR3 covers 16 residues. CDR1 is SGHRS, CDR2 YFSETQ, per germline. The V gene lost 2 bases and the J gene lost 2 bases, with 16 bases spanning the gap.

This clonotype was seen more than once but under ten times. Relative to the germline gene, one junction end is altered; a read error may explain this. The rearrangement uses TRBV12-3 or TRBV12-4 and TRBJ2-4; 10 bases align to TRBD2. This CDR3 region has 13 residues. The chain's CDR3 is CASSVAGGNIQYF. CDR3 sequence (DNA): TGTGCCAGCAGTGTAGCGGGGGGAAACATTCAGTACTTC.

This clonotype occurred many times. The chain joins TRBV4-1 to TRBJ1-5, with a weak D call TRBD1 (5 bases). This CDR3 is built from 17 residues. Trimming pared 1 base from V and 3 bases from J, leaving 16 bases between. Germline V lookup: CDR1 MGHRA, CDR2 YSYEKL. DNA for the CDR3: TGCGCCAGCAGCCAAGTTCTCAGACAGACACTCAATCAGCCCCAGCATTTT. It translates to CASSQVLRQTLNQPQHF.

This clonotype was seen at least ten times. V is TRBV29-1 and J is TRBJ1-1; a weak D match, TRBD1 (6 bases). The CDR3 totals 14 residues. Looked up from germline, CDR1 is SQVTM and CDR2 is ANQGSEA. The V and J ends lost 7 bases and 1 base respectively, with 16 bases between them. CDR3 sequence (DNA): TGCAGCGCCACGATGGGGGGACAGAACACTGAAGCTTTCTTT. Translated, it gives CSATMGGQNTEAFF. Drawing the rest from reference TRBV29-1 and TRBJ1-1, the complete variable domain is SAVISQKPSRDICQRGTSLTIQCQVDSQVTMMFWYRQQPGQSLTLIATANQGSEATYESGFVIDKFPISRPNLTFSTLTVSNMSPEDSSIYLCSATMGGQNTEAFFGQGTRLTVV.

This clonotype was observed many times. This chain links TRBV19 with TRBJ2-7; 8 bases are shared with TRBD1. Germline-derived CDR1 and CDR2 are LNHDA and SQIVND (reference sequence). The trim removed 5 bases at V and 3 bases at J, leaving 12 bases unmatched. The CDR3 runs to 16 residues. The CDR3, as DNA: TGTGCCAGTAGTTCGCATCCGGCAGGGGGCGGCTACGAGCAGTACTTC. It specifies CASSSHPAGGGYEQYF.

This clonotype was recorded at least ten times. The chain joins TRBV4-3 to TRBJ1-2; D not resolved. Trimming cost V 0 bases and J 8 bases, with 22 bases left between them. The CDR3 loop spans 17 amino acids. CDR1 is LGHNA, CDR2 YSLEER, per germline. The CDR3 sequence is CASSQDSTAAPLGGYTF. CDR3 nucleotide sequence: TGCGCCAGCAGCCAAGACTCTACGGCAGCTCCTTTGGGAGGCTACACCTTC.

This rearrangement joins TRBV6-5 to TRBJ1-4; D possibly corresponds to TRBD1 (6 bases). This CDR3 has 15 amino acids. V lost 6 bases, J lost 2 bases, and 13 bases lay in between. CDR1 MNHEY and CDR2 SVGAGI come from the germline V gene. CDR3 sequence: CASRYQGRTNEKLFF. DNA of the CDR3: TGTGCCAGCAGATATCAGGGGCGCACTAATGAAAAACTGTTTTTT.

This clonotype was seen ten or more times. V usage is TRBV9 and J usage is TRBJ2-1; 10 bases are shared with TRBD2. The V and J ends lost 1 base and 6 bases, in that order; junction bases with no gene match: 7. Germline CDR1 reads SGDLS; CDR2 reads YYNGEE. This CDR3 is 16 amino acids long. The CDR3 loop is CASSVLPAGGGNEQFF. The CDR3, as DNA: TGTGCCAGCAGCGTACTCCCAGCGGGGGGGGGCAATGAGCAGTTCTTC.

This clonotype was observed a few times. V and J are TRBV19 and TRBJ1-3; D uncertain. Germline lookup yields CDR1 LNHDA and CDR2 SQIVND (reference sequence). V lost 3 bases, J lost 0 bases, and 9 bases lay in between. CDR3 size: 15 residues. CDR3 sequence: CASSIHTASGNTIYF. The CDR3 nucleotides are TGTGCCAGTAGTATTCACACAGCCTCTGGAAACACCATATATTTT.

This clonotype was counted at least ten times. The chain is built from TRBV9 and TRBJ1-5; TRBD1 is a possible D gene (5 bases). CDR1 and CDR2 from the germline V gene are SGDLS and YYNGEE. The ends were cut back, 0 bases at V and 5 bases at J, with 18 bases in the middle. The CDR3 has 17 residues. CDR3 amino acids: CASSVGPGNSRDQPQHF. In nucleotides, the CDR3 is TGTGCCAGCAGCGTAGGGCCAGGGAATTCTCGGGATCAGCCCCAGCATTTT. Variable domain in full (rest from reference TRBV9 and TRBJ1-5): DSGVTQTPKHLITATGQRVTLRCSPRSGDLSVYWYQQSLDQGLQFLIQYYNGEERAKGNILERFSAQQFPDLHSELNLSSLELGDSALYFCASSVGPGNSRDQPQHFGDGTRLSIL.

This clonotype was recorded many times. This chain links TRBV7-9 with TRBJ1-4, with a tentative D call TRBD1 (5 bases). Germline loops: CDR1 SEHNR, CDR2 FQNEAQ (reference sequence). CDR3 length: 14 amino acids. The V gene lost 1 base and the J gene lost 4 bases, with 7 bases spanning the gap. The CDR3 is CASSLGQFNEKLFF. The CDR3 DNA reads TGTGCCAGCAGCTTAGGACAGTTTAATGAAAAACTGTTTTTT.

This clonotype was seen ten or more times. This chain connects TRBV27 to TRBJ2-5; 10 nucleotides match TRBD2. The germline CDR1 and CDR2 sequences are MNHEY and SMNVEV (reference sequence). Trimming cost V 5 bases and J 0 bases; bases outside gene matches: 9. The CDR3 length is 17 residues. As DNA, the CDR3 is TGTGCCAGCAGTCCCCTAGCGGGGGCCCCGTACCAAGAGACCCAGTACTTC. Its translation is CASSPLAGAPYQETQYF.

This clonotype was picked up many times. V usage is TRBV5-4 and J usage is TRBJ1-1, with 8 nucleotides matching TRBD1. This CDR3 is 14 amino acids long. V gave up 2 bases and J gave up 6 bases; unmatched junction bases: 6. Germline V gives CDR1 SGHNT, CDR2 YYREEE (reference sequence). For the CDR3, the DNA is TGTGCCAGCAGCTTAGACAGGGGCAGAGCTGAAGCTTTCTTT. Its translation is CASSLDRGRAEAFF. Full variable domain (missing parts from reference TRBV5-4 and TRBJ1-1): ETGVTQSPTHLIKTRGQQVTLRCSSQSGHNTVSWYQQALGQGPQFIFQYYREEENGRGNFPPRFSGLQFPNYSSELNVNALELDDSALYLCASSLDRGRAEAFFGQGTRLTVV.

The CDR3 region is CASSWGEGQPQHF. The CDR3 DNA reads as TGTGCCAGCAGTTGGGGGGAAGGTCAGCCCCAGCATTTT. This rearrangement joins TRBV12-3 or TRBV12-4 to TRBJ1-5, with TRBD1 as a possible D gene (5 bases). The V end lost 4 bases, the J end lost 6 bases, and 10 bases lay between the germline ends. The CDR3 covers 13 residues.

This clonotype was recorded many times. The chain has TRBV20-1 and TRBJ2-1, with TRBD2 as a possible D gene (5 bases). The CDR3 consists of 11 residues. The V end lost 5 bases, the J end lost 8 bases, and 10 bases lay between the germline ends. Germline V lookup: CDR1 DFQATT, CDR2 SNEGSKA (reference sequence). CDR3 sequence: CSALASYEQFF. The CDR3 region has the DNA TGCAGTGCTCTAGCCAGCTATGAGCAGTTCTTC.

The chain has TRBV4-3 and TRBJ2-3, with a weak D call TRBD2 (5 bases). V lost 0 bases and J lost 1, with 14 bases in between. The CDR3 totals 17 residues. The germline V gene encodes CDR1 LGHNA and CDR2 YSLEER. CDR3 DNA: TGCGCCAGCAGCCAAGATCCTCGGGGAATGGGCACAGATACGCAGTATTTT. Translation: CASSQDPRGMGTDTQYF.